This entry lists 12 T cell receptor beta chains sequenced from one sample in a study of T cell clonality in common variable immunodeficiency (dated by TCRdb to about 2015). What the study reported, not specific to this receptor: Fewer deletions and N-nucleotide insertions were reportedly observed in CVID TCRbeta sequences, and highly modified clones with 13 or more V deletions were reportedly absent from CVID TCRbeta sequences.

Library prep was done by the immunoSEQ multiplex PCR assay. TCRdb carries this immuneACCESS record with in-frame sequences only. Its versions omit some clonotypes, under half of them owing to an unresolved V gene in the studies checked, with the rest unexplained. Across this sample, 25,000 to 30,000 clones were tabulated and none appeared just once. The ten largest clonotypes hold approximately 3% of the sample. What these receptors recognize is not known. The source material was peripheral blood mononuclear cells. The receptor set was obtained from a human donor with common variable immunodeficiency.

This clone was picked up a small number of times. The observed sequence ends 3 residues before the CDR3 terminus, with the missing tail filled in from the germline J gene. The genes are TRBV7-2 and TRBJ2-3; the match to TRBD2 covers 9 bases. The J segment lost 4 bases and the V segment lost 3 bases, leaving 5 bases of the junction unmatched. The CDR3 is made up of 15 amino acids. Germline CDR1 SGHTA, CDR2 FQGNSA. The CDR3 DNA, read in part, is TGTGCCAGCAGCTTTGCGGGGGGGGGCCCAGATACG. Its translation is CASSFAGGGPDT. The CDR3 in full is CASSFAGGGPDTQYF. Complete variable domain (other parts from reference TRBV7-2 and TRBJ2-3): GAGVSQSPSNKVTEKGKDVELRCDPISGHTALYWYRQSLGQGLEFLIYFQGNSAPDKSGLPSDRFSAERTGGSVSTLTIQRTQQEDSAVYLCASSFAGGGPDTQYFGPGTRLTVL.

This clone has ten or more counts. The read stops 3 residues short of the end of the CDR3; the missing end is completed from the germline J gene. The V call is TRBV5-6, the J call TRBJ2-7, with 12 bases matching TRBD2. There are 15 residues in the CDR3. J gave up 3 bases and V 4 bases, and 5 bases lay outside the gene matches. Germline values: CDR1 SGHDT, CDR2 YYEEEE. CDR3 DNA (partial): TGTGCCAGCAGCGCGGGACTAGCGGGCTACTACGAG. Protein product: CASSAGLAGYYE. Given in full, the CDR3 is CASSAGLAGYYEQYF.

There are many counts of this clone. The read gets to within 3 residues of the CDR3 end, and the germline J gene fills in the rest. V gene TRBV20-1 combines with J gene TRBJ1-5, with D possibly matching TRBD1 (5 bases). Germline loops: CDR1 DFQATT, CDR2 SNEGSKA (reference sequence). The ends were cut back, 3 bases at V and 4 bases at J, with 13 bases in the middle. The CDR3 totals 14 residues. Partial CDR3 DNA: TGCAGTGCTAGTCTTGGGACTCAGAATCAGCCC. Amino acid sequence: CSASLGTQNQP. The complete CDR3 protein is CSASLGTQNQPQHF.

As to this clone: The missing CDR3 end, 3 residues past where the read stops, is filled in from the germline J gene. The rearrangement joins TRBV7-6 to TRBJ1-2, with D possibly TRBD1 on 6 matching bases. The CDR3 has 16 amino acids. Germline V gives CDR1 SGHVS, CDR2 FNYEAQ. The CDR3 loop reads CASNDPGLGGLLGYTF. Incomplete CDR3 DNA: TGTGCCAGCAACGACCCCGGTCTTGGGGGCCTATTAGGC. The whole variable domain, filled in from reference TRBV7-6 and TRBJ1-2, reads GAGVSQSPRYKVTKRGQDVALRCDPISGHVSLYWYRQALGQGPEFLTYFNYEAQQDKSGLPNDRFSAERPEGSISTLTIQRTEQRDSAMYRCASNDPGLGGLLGYTFGSGTRLTVV.

Concerning this clone itself: The read stops 3 residues short of the end of the CDR3; the missing end is completed from the germline J gene. The chain employs TRBV2 and TRBJ2-1; 9 positions match TRBD1. The J segment lost 1 base and the V segment lost 5 bases, leaving 3 bases of the junction unmatched. Germline V gives CDR1 SNHLY, CDR2 FYNNEI. This CDR3 spans 15 amino acids. The CDR3 region is CASSLGQGSYNEQFF. The CDR3 bases that were read are TGTGCCAGCAGTCTCGGACAGGGGTCCTACAATGAG.

This clone appeared a few times. The read halts 3 residues ahead of the CDR3 end, with the missing end drawn from the germline J gene. The genes are TRBV2 and TRBJ2-5, with 9 positions matching TRBD2. Germline-derived CDR1 and CDR2 are SNHLY and FYNNEI. This CDR3 contains 13 residues. V was pared by 9 bases and J by 5 bases, with 7 bases of the junction left unmatched. This chain's CDR3 is CARRSGGTETQYF. The DNA read from the CDR3 is TGTGCCAGACGTAGCGGGGGAACGGAGACC. Complete variable domain (other parts from reference TRBV2 and TRBJ2-5): EPEVTQTPSHQVTQMGQEVILRCVPISNHLYFYWYRQILGQKVEFLVSFYNNEISEKSEIFDDQFSVERPDGSNFTLKIRSTKLEDSAMYFCARRSGGTETQYFGPGTRLLVL.

This clone was seen a handful of times. The CDR3 end lies 3 residues beyond the end of the read and is filled in from the germline J gene. The chain recombines TRBV7-9 with TRBJ1-1, with D unclear. This CDR3 region has 14 residues. Trimming cost V 3 bases and J 0 bases, with 8 bases left between them. Germline loops: CDR1 SEHNR, CDR2 FQNEAQ (reference sequence). The CDR3 here is CASSFGVMNTEAFF. CDR3 DNA (partial): TGTGCCAGCAGCTTCGGTGTAATGAACACTGAA.

In the case of this clone: Read coverage stops 3 residues before the CDR3 terminus; the germline J gene supplies the remainder. This chain links TRBV29-1 with TRBJ2-1, with a tentative D call TRBD2 (7 bases). Deletions cut 6 bases from V and 7 bases from J, with 22 bases between. CDR3 length equals 15 residues. Per the germline V gene, CDR1 is SQVTM and CDR2 is ANQGSEA. The CDR3 is CSVPKRGGASNEQFF. Partial CDR3 DNA: TGCAGCGTCCCCAAAAGGGGGGGGGCCTCAAATGAG.

This clone was detected ten times or more. The DNA ends 3 residues before the CDR3 does, and the rest of the CDR3 is filled in from the germline J gene. The chain employs TRBV28 and TRBJ1-1; 9 bases match TRBD1. V lost 6 bases, J lost 3 bases, and 5 bases stayed unmatched. Per germline, CDR1 MDHEN and CDR2 SYDVKM. CDR3 length: 14 residues. CDR3 DNA (partial): TGTGCCAGCAGCATGACAGGGGGGGACACTGAA. Translation: CASSMTGGDTE. The whole CDR3 protein reads CASSMTGGDTEAFF. Combining the CDR3 with reference TRBV28 and TRBJ1-1 gives the whole variable domain DVKVTQSSRYLVKRTGEKVFLECVQDMDHENMFWYRQDPGLGLRLIYFSYDVKMKEKGDIPEGYSVSREKKERFSLILESASTNQTSMYLCASSMTGGDTEAFFGQGTRLTVV.

Remarks on this clone: The CDR3 end is not reached by the read, which stops 3 residues before it; the germline J gene fills it in. The rearrangement links TRBV2 to TRBJ2-5; 10 positions agree with TRBD2. This CDR3 has 14 amino acids. Trimming cost V 7 bases and J 1 base; bases outside gene matches: 3. Germline V gene lookup returns CDR1 SNHLY and CDR2 FYNNEI. This chain's CDR3 is CASTSGGFQETQYF. CDR3 DNA (partial): TGTGCCAGCACTAGCGGGGGCTTCCAAGAGACC.

This clone was detected a few times. The CDR3 extends 3 residues past the end of the read, so its final part is completed from the germline J gene. V usage is TRBV7-3 and J usage is TRBJ2-3; 11 bases match TRBD2. From germline, CDR1 is SGHTA and CDR2 FQGTGA. V dropped 5 bases and J dropped 5; count of bases not matched to a gene: 3. There are 14 residues in the CDR3. CDR3: CASSPGLAVDTQYF. The sequenced part of the CDR3 DNA is TGTGCCAGCAGCCCGGGACTAGCGGTAGATACG.

This clone was observed at least ten times. The missing CDR3 end, 3 residues past where the read stops, is filled in from the germline J gene. This rearrangement joins TRBV7-9 to TRBJ2-1, with 12 bases matching TRBD2. This CDR3 spans 15 amino acids. The V and J ends lost 5 bases and 9 bases, in that order; junction bases with no gene match: 8. The germline gives CDR1 SEHNR, CDR2 FQNEAQ (reference sequence). The sequenced part of the CDR3 DNA is TGTGCCAGCAGCCCTCCGGGACTAGCGGGCGGTGAG. Translating it yields CASSPPGLAGGE. The whole CDR3 is CASSPPGLAGGEQFF.